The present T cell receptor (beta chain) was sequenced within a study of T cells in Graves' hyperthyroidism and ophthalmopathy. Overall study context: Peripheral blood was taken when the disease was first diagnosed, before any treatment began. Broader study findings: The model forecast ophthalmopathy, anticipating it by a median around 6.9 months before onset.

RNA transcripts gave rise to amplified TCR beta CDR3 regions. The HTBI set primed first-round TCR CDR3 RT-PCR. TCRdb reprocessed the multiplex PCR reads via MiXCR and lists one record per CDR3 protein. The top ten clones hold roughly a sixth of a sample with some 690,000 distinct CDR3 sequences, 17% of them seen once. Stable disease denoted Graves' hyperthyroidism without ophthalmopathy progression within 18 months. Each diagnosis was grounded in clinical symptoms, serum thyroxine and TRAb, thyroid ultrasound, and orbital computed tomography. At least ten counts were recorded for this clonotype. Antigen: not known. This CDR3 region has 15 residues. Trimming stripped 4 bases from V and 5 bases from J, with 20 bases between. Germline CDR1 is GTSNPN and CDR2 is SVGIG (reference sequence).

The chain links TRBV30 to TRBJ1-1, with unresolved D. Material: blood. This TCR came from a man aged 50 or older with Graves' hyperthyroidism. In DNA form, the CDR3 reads TGTGCCTGGACTCCTTCCCGCGGGGTATGGACTGAAGCTTTCTTT. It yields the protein CAWTPSRGVWTEAFF.